The text below deals with one T cell receptor (beta chain). The source of the sample is a study of fetal regulatory T cell absence and autoimmunity. Assay: immunoSEQ multiplex PCR; the TCRdb copy retains only in-frame clones and omits some. The sample holds tens of thousands of clones; around 85% are singletons and the top ten take 0.41%. Germline assignment: CDR1 MNHNS and CDR2 SASEGT. The V and J ends lost 5 bases and 4 bases respectively, with 8 bases between them. This CDR3 is built from 12 residues. The receptor's source is a newborn boy with IPEX syndrome. The sequenced material came from cord blood. This chain connects TRBV6-1 to TRBJ1-2, with D uncertain. For the CDR3, the DNA is TGTGCCAGCAGTTCCCGAACCTATGGCTACACCTTC. Residues: CASSSRTYGYTF.